This TCR beta chain was profiled in a study of cytomegalovirus exposure and HLA in healthy donors. Worth noting for this clone: Other DNA sequences within the sample encode an identical CDR3.

Trimming removed 3 bases at V and 1 base at J, with 7 bases between. Germline-derived CDR1 and CDR2 are MNHEY and SMNVEV (reference sequence). This CDR3 spans 14 amino acids. In the PCR, 60 Vbeta and 13 Jbeta primers were used. The method was immunoSEQ multiplex PCR; TCRdb's version includes in-frame clones alone and lacks a portion of them. Its listing shows around 51,000 clones. The rearrangement links TRBV27 to TRBJ2-1, with a possible D match to TRBD2 (6 bases). The receptor's source is a man aged 35 to 55 in good health and CMV-seropositive. Sequenced material: PBMCs. For the CDR3, the DNA is TGTGCCAGCAGTTTTAGCGGTTCCTACAATGAGCAGTTCTTC. This translates into CASSFSGSYNEQFF.